One sample yielded the 23 T cell receptor beta chains listed below, sequenced in a study of T-cell memory formation after mild COVID-19. TCRdb called the 5' RACE reads again in MiXCR, with one record for every CDR3 protein. The table lists a few hundred thousand distinct CDR3 sequences, around 15% of them singletons. The sample taken for sequencing was PBMCs or a T cell subset sorted from them (not recorded which). These receptor sequences come from a man between 18 and 29 years old who had mild COVID-19 (a few samples of this study predate the infection). Cell type and time point are not known.

The genes are TRBV5-1 and TRBJ2-7, with D maybe TRBD2 (6 bases). With 7 bases removed from V and 3 bases from J, the gap between germline ends came to 14 bases. CDR1 and CDR2 (germline): SGHRS, YFSETQ. The CDR3 spans 13 residues. In DNA form, the CDR3 reads TGCGCCAGCTCCCTGGGACTCGGCTACGAGCAGTACTTC. Its protein is CASSLGLGYEQYF. Using reference TRBV5-1 and TRBJ2-7 for the parts outside the CDR3, the full variable domain is KAGVTQTPRYLIKTRGQQVTLSCSPISGHRSVSWYQQTPGQGLQFLFEYFSETQRNKGNFPGRFSGRQFSNSRSEMNVSTLELGDSALYLCASSLGLGYEQYFGPGTRLTVT.

This chain joins TRBV6-5 and TRBJ2-4; D ambiguous. The ends were cut back, 6 bases at V and 1 base at J, with 13 bases in the middle. CDR1 and CDR2 from the germline V gene are MNHEY and SVGAGI. This CDR3 has 15 residues. The CDR3 bases are TGTGCCAGCAGCCACCGATCGGAGGCCAAAAACATTCAGTACTTC. Translated: CASSHRSEAKNIQYF.

This clonotype was found once. J is TRBJ1-6 and V is TRBV6-1; D ambiguous. Per the germline V gene, CDR1 is MNHNS and CDR2 is SASEGT. This CDR3 has 14 residues. Trimming took off 2 bases at V and 11 bases at J, with 13 bases between the two ends. The DNA for the CDR3 is TGTGCCAGCAGTGAAAGAGGGTTAGGGCCACCCCTCCACTTT. It specifies CASSERGLGPPLHF.

The V and J genes are TRBV9 and TRBJ2-1; maybe TRBD2 (5 bases). Germline CDR1 and CDR2: SGDLS and YYNGEE. V was shortened by 0 bases and J by 9 bases, with 10 bases between the two germline ends. This CDR3 has 13 amino acids. CDR3 sequence: CASSVAGRVEQFF. The CDR3 nucleotides read TGTGCCAGCAGCGTAGCTGGGCGGGTTGAGCAGTTCTTC.

This clonotype was seen a handful of times. The genes are TRBV9 and TRBJ2-7; 8 positions match TRBD1. Looked up from germline, CDR1 is SGDLS and CDR2 is YYNGEE. This CDR3 has 20 residues. The V and J ends lost 1 base and 7 bases, in that order; junction bases with no gene match: 25. The CDR3 region has the DNA TGTGCCAGCAGCGTAAAGCGATTCCTAAGGCGGCAGGGGGCTACGGAGGAGCAGTACGTC. As protein: CASSVKRFLRRQGATEEQYV.

This chain uses TRBV20-1 with TRBJ2-5; a possible D gene is TRBD1 (6 bases). V shed 0 bases and J shed 5 bases, with 16 bases lying between them. The CDR3 is 15 residues long. Germline V gene sequence: CDR1 DFQATT, CDR2 SNEGSKA (reference sequence). CDR3 nucleotides: TGCAGTGCTAGAGACGTGGGGCGACAGGTGGAGACCCAGTACTTC. It yields the protein CSARDVGRQVETQYF.

This rearrangement joins TRBV4-1 to TRBJ2-1, with TRBD1 identical over 7 bases. Germline V gene lookup returns CDR1 MGHRA and CDR2 YSYEKL. With V trimmed by 4 bases and J by 9 bases, 12 bases remained unmatched. This CDR3 is built from 15 residues. DNA for the CDR3: TGCGCCAGCAGCCGATCCGAGACAGGGAGTCGTGAGCAGTTCTTC. It yields the protein CASSRSETGSREQFF.

This CDR3 reads CASSPRGQENTGELFF. CDR3 sequence (DNA): TGTGCCAGCTCACCTAGGGGACAGGAAAACACCGGGGAGCTGTTTTTT. This chain joins TRBV18 and TRBJ2-2; TRBD1 matches at 8 bases. Germline V gives CDR1 KGHSH, CDR2 LQKENI. J was trimmed by 2 bases and V by 3 bases; bases with no gene match: 5. This CDR3 is 16 amino acids long.

The table lists this clonotype with a few counts. This rearrangement joins TRBV11-2 to TRBJ2-7; a possible D gene is TRBD2 (5 bases). With 3 bases removed from V and 4 bases from J, the gap between germline ends came to 10 bases. CDR3 size: 13 residues. Germline assignment: CDR1 SGHAT and CDR2 FQNNGV. The CDR3 loop reads CASSFRGYYEQYF. CDR3 coding DNA: TGTGCCAGCAGCTTTCGGGGTTATTACGAGCAGTACTTC.

This clonotype showed up just a few times. This rearrangement joins TRBV18 to TRBJ2-1, with 7 bases aligning to TRBD1. The V gene end was trimmed by 2 bases and the J gene end by 9 bases; junction bases not matched to a gene: 13. Germline V CDR1 and CDR2: KGHSH, LQKENI. CDR3 size: 16 residues. The CDR3 is CASSPSAQGELGEQFF. CDR3 bases: TGTGCCAGCTCACCATCTGCGCAGGGGGAGTTAGGTGAGCAGTTCTTC.

This clonotype has just a few counts. J is TRBJ2-7 and V is TRBV9; D could derive from TRBD1 or TRBD2 (5 bases each). Germline-derived CDR1 and CDR2 are SGDLS and YYNGEE. Deletions cut 0 bases from V and 9 bases from J, with 22 bases between. The CDR3 spans 16 residues. CDR3 sequence: CASSVASGTSVGGQYF. CDR3 nucleotides: TGTGCCAGCAGCGTAGCTTCCGGGACGTCCGTGGGTGGGCAGTACTTC. Looking up the rest from reference TRBV9 and TRBJ2-7 gives the full variable domain: DSGVTQTPKHLITATGQRVTLRCSPRSGDLSVYWYQQSLDQGLQFLIQYYNGEERAKGNILERFSAQQFPDLHSELNLSSLELGDSALYFCASSVASGTSVGGQYFGPGTRLTVT.

The chain is built from TRBV25-1 and TRBJ2-7, with TRBD2 as a possible D gene (6 bases). CDR3 length equals 12 residues. V was cut by 4 bases and J by 9 bases, with 13 bases left in between. Germline values: CDR1 MGHDK, CDR2 SYGVNS. Here the CDR3 DNA reads TGTGCCAGCAGTGGGGGAGGTCTTGGGCAGTACTTC. This sequence encodes CASSGGGLGQYF.

To note about this clonotype: Relative to the germline gene, one junction end is altered; a read error may explain this. The rearrangement joins TRBV7-9 to TRBJ2-2, with a tentative D call TRBD2 (5 bases). This CDR3 spans 12 amino acids. Germline V CDR1 and CDR2: SEHNR, FQNEAQ (reference sequence). DNA for the CDR3: TGTGCCAGCAGCTTAGACTCCGGGGAGCTTTTTTTT. Encoded protein: CASSLDSGELFF.

This clonotype was counted between two and nine times. The rearrangement uses TRBV7-2 and TRBJ1-2; 10 nucleotides align to TRBD1. V trimming: 1 base; J trimming: 5 bases; junction bases outside the gene matches: 7. Germline V gene lookup returns CDR1 SGHTA and CDR2 FQGNSA. The CDR3 length is 16 residues. CDR3 DNA: TGTGCCAGCAGCTTAGTTGGTGGGACAGGGGATTATGGCTACACCTTC. Encoded protein: CASSLVGGTGDYGYTF.

This clonotype turned up a few times. The genes are TRBV6-5 and TRBJ2-7; D not certain. Germline V gene data show CDR1 as MNHEY and CDR2 as SVGAGI. This CDR3 is built from 13 residues. V was trimmed by 0 bases and J by 4 bases, leaving 7 bases between them. The CDR3 DNA is TGTGCCAGCAGTTACTCGGATCGATACGAGCAGTACTTC. Protein product: CASSYSDRYEQYF.

V is TRBV29-1 and J is TRBJ2-3; maybe TRBD2 (6 bases). Germline V lookup: CDR1 SQVTM, CDR2 ANQGSEA. Trimming stripped 0 bases from V and 7 bases from J, with 14 bases between. CDR3 length: 14 amino acids. The CDR3 sequence: CSVEEGRGTNTQYF. CDR3 in DNA: TGCAGCGTTGAAGAGGGTCGGGGGACGAATACGCAGTATTTT.

The genes are TRBV9 and TRBJ2-7; no clear D gene. Deletions cut 0 bases from V and 2 bases from J, with 9 bases between. There are 14 residues in the CDR3. Germline-derived CDR1 and CDR2 are SGDLS and YYNGEE. The CDR3 sequence is CASSVEQVAYEQYF. The CDR3, as DNA: TGTGCCAGCAGCGTAGAACAAGTGGCCTACGAGCAGTACTTC.

This clonotype was found a few times. This chain joins TRBV5-1 and TRBJ2-6; 10 bases match TRBD2. V gave up 4 bases and J gave up 3 bases; unmatched junction bases: 4. Germline values: CDR1 SGHRS, CDR2 YFSETQ. The CDR3 extends over 16 amino acids. The chain's CDR3 is CASSPQRGGGANVLTF. CDR3 in DNA: TGCGCCAGCAGCCCCCAGCGGGGGGGTGGGGCCAACGTCCTGACTTTC.

This clonotype was detected a few times. The rearrangement uses TRBV4-1 and TRBJ2-2, with D tentatively TRBD2 (5 bases). The CDR3 totals 16 residues. Trimming cost V 4 bases and J 6 bases, with 18 bases left between them. Germline values: CDR1 MGHRA, CDR2 YSYEKL. CDR3 sequence (DNA): TGCGCCAGCAGCCGCGGGTCGACCAAACGTGCCGGGGAGCTGTTTTTT. Its protein product is CASSRGSTKRAGELFF.

The chain carries TRBV28 and TRBJ1-1, with D maybe TRBD1 (5 bases). Trimming stripped 5 bases from V and 9 bases from J, with 7 bases between. The CDR3 length is 10 residues. CDR1 is MDHEN and CDR2 is SYDVKM in the germline V gene. CDR3 residues: CASSHRQAFF. The CDR3 coding sequence is TGTGCCAGCAGTCACAGGCAAGCTTTCTTT. The full variable domain, completed using reference TRBV28 and TRBJ1-1, is DVKVTQSSRYLVKRTGEKVFLECVQDMDHENMFWYRQDPGLGLRLIYFSYDVKMKEKGDIPEGYSVSREKKERFSLILESASTNQTSMYLCASSHRQAFFGQGTRLTVV.

The chain recombines TRBV6-5 with TRBJ2-1, with TRBD2 matching 10 bases. The CDR3 is 16 residues long. CDR1 MNHEY and CDR2 SVGAGI come from the germline V gene. V was pared by 2 bases and J by 8 bases, with 9 bases of the junction left unmatched. As DNA, the CDR3 is TGTGCCAGCAGTTACATCCCTAGCGGGGGTTTTGATGAGCAGTTCTTC. Its translation: CASSYIPSGGFDEQFF.

This clonotype was detected only a few times. The genes are TRBV6-5 and TRBJ2-7, with D perhaps matching TRBD2 (5 bases). The V end lost 4 bases, the J end lost 2 bases, and 18 bases lay between the germline ends. This CDR3 has 16 residues. Germline values: CDR1 MNHEY, CDR2 SVGAGI. The CDR3 bases are TGTGCCAGCAGTTCTCGGCGGCCCACGCGGGCCTACGAGCAGTACTTC. Translated, it gives CASSSRRPTRAYEQYF.

The rearrangement joins TRBV6-2 or TRBV6-3 to TRBJ2-7, with TRBD1 identical over 10 bases. The junction had 3 bases not matched to a gene; V was cut back by 6 bases and J by 4 bases. The CDR3 contains 13 residues. From germline, CDR1 is MNHEY and CDR2 SVGEGT. The DNA of the CDR3 is TGTGCCAGCAGAAGGACAGGGGGTTACGAGCAGTACGTC. Its translation: CASRRTGGYEQYV.